This T cell receptor beta chain was retrieved from a study of blood T cell repertoires in COVID-19. Study overall: From T cells, B-cell-depleted T cells, or PBMCs came the material, which was cDNA or gDNA.

Original handling: Estimation of nucleated cell counts was performed using reference gene primer amplification. Produced via immunoSEQ multiplex PCR; TCRdb's table is partial and in-frame only. Clone size and V and J calls were adopted from that table, with D and trimming inferred from the DNA. The table has 200,000 to 300,000 clones, around 84% seen once. V lost 0 bases and J 1 base, leaving 12 bases between the germline ends. Germline V CDR1 and CDR2: WNHNN, SYGVQD (reference sequence). CDR3 length: 16 residues. The sequenced sample was peripheral blood. This TCR was sampled from a man aged 60 to 69 with acute or convalescent COVID-19. The V and J genes are TRBV10-1 and TRBJ1-1, with D perhaps TRBD1 (6 bases). CDR3 nucleotide sequence: TGCGCCAGCAGTGAGTCAAGGACAGTCCCGAACACTGAAGCTTTCTTT. Its translation: CASSESRTVPNTEAFF.